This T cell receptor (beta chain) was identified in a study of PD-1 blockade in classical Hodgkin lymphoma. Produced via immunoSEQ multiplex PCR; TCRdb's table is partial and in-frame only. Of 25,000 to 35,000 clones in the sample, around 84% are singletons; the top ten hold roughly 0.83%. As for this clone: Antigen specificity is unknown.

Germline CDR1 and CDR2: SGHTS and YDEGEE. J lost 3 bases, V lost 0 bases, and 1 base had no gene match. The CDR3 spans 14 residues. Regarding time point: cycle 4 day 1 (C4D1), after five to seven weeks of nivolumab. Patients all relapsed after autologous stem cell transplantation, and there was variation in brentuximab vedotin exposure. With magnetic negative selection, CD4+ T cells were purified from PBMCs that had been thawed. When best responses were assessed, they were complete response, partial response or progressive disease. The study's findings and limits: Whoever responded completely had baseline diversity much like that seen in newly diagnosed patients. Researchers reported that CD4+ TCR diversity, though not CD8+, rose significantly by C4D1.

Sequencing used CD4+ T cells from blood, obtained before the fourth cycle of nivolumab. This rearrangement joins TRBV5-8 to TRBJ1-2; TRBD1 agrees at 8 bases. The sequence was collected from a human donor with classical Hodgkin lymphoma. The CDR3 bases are TGTGCCAGCAGCTTGGGGACAGGGCACTATGGCTACACCTTC. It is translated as CASSLGTGHYGYTF.